This T cell receptor (beta chain) appears in the sequencing data of a study of blood T cell repertoires in COVID-19. For the study at large: Samples taken during acute and convalescent COVID-19 were collected in the United States, Italy and Spain. The cDNA or gDNA used as material had been derived from T cells, B-cell-depleted T cells, or PBMCs.

CDR1 is MNHEY, CDR2 SVGEGT, per germline. CDR3 length: 11 amino acids. V was shortened by 2 bases and J by 8 bases, with 6 bases between the two germline ends. The assay was immunoSEQ multiplex PCR, and TCRdb's table has in-frame clones only and misses some. In the table there are 350,000 to 450,000 clones, just under 90% of which are singletons. Participant reports of clinical history set cohort assignment. Before being deemed recovered, Cohort 3 donors had two negative PCRs, clearance, or symptom resolution. Sample: PBMCs or T cells enriched from blood (not recorded which). The receptor comes from a woman in her 30s who had recovered from COVID-19. The chain recombines TRBV6-2 or TRBV6-3 with TRBJ1-1; no firm D call. CDR3 sequence reads: CASSYGQEAFF. In nucleotides, the CDR3 is TGTGCCAGCAGTTACGGGCAGGAAGCTTTCTTT.